This T cell receptor (beta chain) was recovered during a study of T cell clonality in common variable immunodeficiency. As for this clone: Antigen specificity is unknown. The CDR3 is cut off 3 residues early in the read; its end comes from the germline J gene.

Study-level findings and limits: In common variable immunodeficiency, TCR beta chains reportedly carried fewer deletions and N-nucleotide insertions. Shared TCRbeta clones were fewer between CVID subjects than controls.

Assay used: immunoSEQ multiplex PCR; TCRdb lists only in-frame clones, some missing. Observed in the sample are over 15,000 clones, none of them singletons. CDR3 length: 15 residues. Trimming removed 2 bases from V and 4 bases from J; junction bases left unmatched: 1. The germline gives CDR1 MNHEY, CDR2 SVGEGT. The clonotype was recovered from a human donor with common variable immunodeficiency. Sequencing was performed on peripheral blood mononuclear cells. This chain joins TRBV6-2 or TRBV6-3 and TRBJ2-3, with TRBD2 matching 12 bases. CDR3: CASSYRLAGADTQYF. The CDR3 bases that were read are TGTGCCAGCAGTTACCGACTAGCGGGAGCAGATACG.